These 31 T cell receptor beta chains were sequenced from one sample in a study of cytomegalovirus exposure and HLA in healthy donors (dated by TCRdb to the late 2010s). Library generation was performed with the immunoSEQ multiplex PCR assay. For the multiplex PCR, a mixture combining 60 forward primers for TCR Vbeta segments and 13 reverse primers for TCR Jbeta segments was used. TCRdb took over this immuneACCESS table, retaining in-frame rearrangements with V and J assigned. Such tables are incomplete; in checked studies, under half of the missing clones stem from an unresolved V gene, and the remainder is unexplained. This sample comprises fewer than 200,000 clones, approximately 78% of them detected only once. The ten largest clones represent more than 0.9% of the sample. Sample: PBMCs. These receptors were obtained from a girl aged 2 to 10 in good health and CMV-seropositive.

The genes are TRBV4-1 and TRBJ2-5, with TRBD2 as a possible D gene (7 bases). The V end was cut by 4 bases, the J end by 1 base, with 13 bases between. Germline CDR1 and CDR2: MGHRA and YSYEKL. This CDR3 is built from 15 residues. The CDR3: CASSLRRGGQETQYF. In DNA form, the CDR3 reads TGCGCCAGCAGCCTCCGGAGGGGGGGCCAAGAGACCCAGTACTTC.

The chain carries TRBV7-9 and TRBJ1-2; 7 nucleotides align to TRBD1. In germline, CDR1 is SEHNR, CDR2 FQNEAQ (reference sequence). The junction had 11 bases not matched to a gene; V was cut back by 5 bases and J by 5 bases. The CDR3 extends over 15 amino acids. The CDR3 is CASSGGRGLGYGYTF. In DNA form, the CDR3 reads TGTGCCAGCAGCGGGGGAAGGGGGCTCGGGTATGGCTACACCTTC.

The chain employs TRBV30 and TRBJ2-7; 8 bases line up with TRBD1. The CDR3 extends over 15 amino acids. V lost 0 bases, J lost 2 bases, and 6 bases stayed unmatched. Germline-derived CDR1 and CDR2 are GTSNPN and SVGIG (reference sequence). The CDR3 DNA reads as TGTGCCTGGAGTGTAATATGGGACAGGACCTACGAGCAGTACTTC. Protein: CAWSVIWDRTYEQYF.

This chain connects TRBV4-1 to TRBJ1-1, with D perhaps matching TRBD1 (5 bases). The CDR3 spans 14 residues. Looked up from germline, CDR1 is MGHRA and CDR2 is YSYEKL. V was shortened by 4 bases and J by 6 bases, with 15 bases between the two germline ends. CDR3 bases: TGCGCCAGCAGCCGCCTAGGGGTTATCCCTGAAGCTTTCTTT. Translating it yields CASSRLGVIPEAFF.

V and J are TRBV13 and TRBJ1-1; unclear D gene. The CDR3 consists of 14 residues. Trimming took off 4 bases at V and 3 bases at J, with 12 bases between the two ends. Germline V gene lookup returns CDR1 PRHDT and CDR2 FYEKMQ (reference sequence). As DNA, the CDR3 is TGTGCCAGCAGCTCCATTTCCGGGGACACTGAAGCTTTCTTT. This gives the protein CASSSISGDTEAFF.

The V call is TRBV7-3, the J call TRBJ2-2; D is uncertain. Trimming took 3 bases from V and 3 from J, leaving 5 bases between them. The CDR3 has 13 residues. CDR1 and CDR2 (germline): SGHTA, FQGTGA. The CDR3 region is CASSFRDTGELFF. The CDR3, as DNA: TGTGCCAGCAGCTTCCGGGACACCGGGGAGCTGTTTTTT.

V usage is TRBV11-2 and J usage is TRBJ1-4; 10 bases line up with TRBD1. Looked up from germline, CDR1 is SGHAT and CDR2 is FQNNGV. The CDR3 extends over 16 amino acids. V dropped 3 bases and J dropped 6; count of bases not matched to a gene: 7. DNA of the CDR3: TGTGCCAGCAGCTTCGATAGGGACAGGGGACATGAAAAACTGTTTTTT. Translated: CASSFDRDRGHEKLFF.

The CDR3 reads CASSIDRGQLGKLFF. The CDR3 coding sequence is TGTGCCAGTAGTATAGACAGGGGGCAACTTGGAAAACTGTTTTTT. The chain uses TRBV19 and TRBJ1-4; 8 nucleotides match TRBD1. The CDR3 totals 15 residues. CDR1 and CDR2 (germline): LNHDA, SQIVND (reference sequence). Trimming took 0 bases from V and 10 from J; bases not matched to a gene: 7.

The rearrangement links TRBV4-2 to TRBJ2-1; D possibly corresponds to TRBD1 (6 bases). This CDR3 spans 16 amino acids. The germline gives CDR1 LGHNA, CDR2 YNFKEQ. The V gene lost 1 base and the J gene lost 3 bases, with 13 bases spanning the gap. As DNA, the CDR3 is TGTGCCAGCAGCCAAGGGGACATTGGTAACTACAATGAGCAGTTCTTC. Translation gives CASSQGDIGNYNEQFF.

The V gene is TRBV30, the J gene TRBJ1-5; the match to TRBD1 covers 7 bases. CDR3 length: 18 amino acids. J was trimmed by 3 bases and V by 3 bases; bases with no gene match: 17. CDR1 is GTSNPN, CDR2 SVGIG, per germline (reference sequence). The CDR3 region has the DNA TGTGCCTGGAGCCGGAATCGACAGGGCAGTTACAACAATCAGCCCCAGCATTTT. This codes for CAWSRNRQGSYNNQPQHF.

The chain is built from TRBV7-6 and TRBJ2-3, with TRBD1 matching over 7 bases. V lost 5 bases, J lost 2 bases, and 4 bases stayed unmatched. This CDR3 comprises 14 residues. Germline loops: CDR1 SGHVS, CDR2 FNYEAQ. The CDR3 is CASSPGTVTDTQYF. CDR3 in DNA: TGTGCCAGCAGCCCTGGGACAGTCACAGATACGCAGTATTTT.

The chain carries TRBV2 and TRBJ2-1; D is perhaps TRBD2 (5 bases). CDR3 length: 11 residues. The germline CDR1 and CDR2 sequences are SNHLY and FYNNEI. V lost 6 bases, J lost 7 bases, and 7 bases lay in between. The CDR3 sequence: CASSSGNEQFF. The DNA of the CDR3 is TGTGCCAGCAGCTCGGGGAATGAGCAGTTCTTC.

This chain joins TRBV6-1 and TRBJ2-7; perhaps TRBD1 as D (6 bases). This CDR3 has 13 residues. V was shortened by 5 bases and J by 3 bases, with 11 bases between the two germline ends. Germline V lookup: CDR1 MNHNS, CDR2 SASEGT. CDR3 in amino acids: CASSKGVDYEQYF. CDR3 nucleotide sequence: TGTGCCAGCAGTAAGGGGGTGGACTACGAGCAGTACTTC.

This chain joins TRBV6-1 and TRBJ2-3, with 10 bases identical to TRBD2. V lost 1 base and J lost 4; bases outside the gene matches: 5. Germline V gene lookup returns CDR1 MNHNS and CDR2 SASEGT. The CDR3 is made up of 16 amino acids. The CDR3 is CASSEEVAGGSDTQYF. CDR3 coding DNA: TGTGCCAGCAGTGAAGAGGTAGCGGGAGGTTCAGATACGCAGTATTTT.

Only one count was recorded for this clone. The rearrangement joins TRBV19 to TRBJ2-7, with 8 bases that match TRBD1. CDR1 and CDR2 from the germline V gene are LNHDA and SQIVND (reference sequence). V trimming: 9 bases; J trimming: 1 base; junction bases outside the gene matches: 5. There are 13 residues in the CDR3. CDR3 region: CASRDRRSYEQYF. In DNA form, the CDR3 reads TGTGCCAGCCGGGACAGGAGGTCCTACGAGCAGTACTTC.

The chain couples TRBV6-5 to TRBJ1-3; the match to TRBD1 covers 7 bases. Germline CDR1 reads MNHEY; CDR2 reads SVGAGI. The trim removed 6 bases at V and 3 bases at J, leaving 5 bases unmatched. There are 14 residues in the CDR3. The CDR3 nucleotides read TGTGCCAGCAGGCTTACAGGGGTTGGAAACACCATATATTTT. Its translation is CASRLTGVGNTIYF.

The chain links TRBV30 to TRBJ1-1; D not resolved. The germline V and J ends were trimmed by 0 bases and 0 bases, with 11 bases remaining between them. Germline V gives CDR1 GTSNPN, CDR2 SVGIG (reference sequence). CDR3 length equals 15 residues. The CDR3 region has the DNA TGTGCCTGGAGTGTCGGGAACAGTATGAACACTGAAGCTTTCTTT. Translated, it gives CAWSVGNSMNTEAFF.

This clone showed up just a few times. This chain uses TRBV20-1 with TRBJ1-1; D not certain. CDR3 length: 11 residues. Germline V CDR1 and CDR2: DFQATT, SNEGSKA (reference sequence). Trimming stripped 3 bases from V and 2 bases from J, with 4 bases between. CDR3: CSASRNTEAFF. As DNA, the CDR3 is TGCAGTGCTAGTAGAAACACTGAAGCTTTCTTT.

In this sample, this clone turned up once. This sequence joins TRBV7-6 and TRBJ2-1, with D tentatively TRBD2 (6 bases). This CDR3 comprises 14 residues. CDR1 SGHVS and CDR2 FNYEAQ come from the germline V gene. V gave up 6 bases and J gave up 9 bases, with 18 bases separating them. Here the CDR3 reads CASRSYGREGEQFF. The CDR3 bases are TGTGCCAGCAGGTCTTACGGGAGAGAAGGTGAGCAGTTCTTC.

V usage is TRBV5-1 and J usage is TRBJ2-1; 7 bases match TRBD2. With 1 base clipped from V and 10 bases from J, the junction kept 5 bases outside the gene matches. CDR1 is SGHRS and CDR2 is YFSETQ in the germline V gene. This CDR3 region has 13 residues. The DNA for the CDR3 is TGCGCCAGCAGCTTGACTAGCGATCGGGAGCAGTTCTTC. This gives the protein CASSLTSDREQFF. The complete variable domain, with remaining parts taken from reference TRBV5-1 and TRBJ2-1, reads KAGVTQTPRYLIKTRGQQVTLSCSPISGHRSVSWYQQTPGQGLQFLFEYFSETQRNKGNFPGRFSGRQFSNSRSEMNVSTLELGDSALYLCASSLTSDREQFFGPGTRLTVL.

About this clone itself: At the DNA level, this CDR3 is encoded by other sequences in the same sample as well. This chain uses TRBV30 with TRBJ1-5; D is uncertain. The CDR3 is 14 amino acids. Germline CDR1 is GTSNPN and CDR2 is SVGIG (reference sequence). The V and J ends lost 1 base and 2 bases respectively, with 9 bases between them. CDR3 loop: CAWSGGQGNQPQHF. DNA of the CDR3: TGTGCCTGGAGTGGTGGGCAGGGCAATCAGCCCCAGCATTTT.

The chain links TRBV5-1 to TRBJ2-1, with 9 bases matching TRBD2. This CDR3 region has 15 residues. V was pared by 1 base and J by 7 bases, with 6 bases of the junction left unmatched. In germline, CDR1 is SGHRS, CDR2 YFSETQ. This chain's CDR3 is CASSLPAGGRNEQFF. As DNA, the CDR3 is TGCGCCAGCAGCTTGCCGGCGGGAGGGAGGAATGAGCAGTTCTTC.

The V gene is TRBV7-9, the J gene TRBJ1-1, with a possible D match to TRBD1 (5 bases). Germline CDR1 SEHNR, CDR2 FQNEAQ (reference sequence). The CDR3 is 13 amino acids. V was clipped by 7 bases and J by 10 bases, with 19 bases between them. The DNA for the CDR3 is TGTGCCAGCAAAACTCAGGGCTCAAAGGGAGCTTTCTTT. It codes for CASKTQGSKGAFF.

V and J are TRBV11-3 and TRBJ2-1; a weak D match, TRBD2 (6 bases). This CDR3 is built from 12 residues. Trimming removed 2 bases at V and 11 bases at J, with 10 bases between. Per the germline V gene, CDR1 is SGHNT and CDR2 is YENEEA. The CDR3 DNA follows: TGTGCCAGCAGCTTAAGTGGAGGGAAGCAGTTCTTC. This encodes CASSLSGGKQFF.

The V gene is TRBV7-9, the J gene TRBJ1-1; 10 bases line up with TRBD1. Germline CDR1 SEHNR, CDR2 FQNEAQ (reference sequence). The CDR3 is 19 residues long. With 4 bases clipped from V and 1 base from J, the junction kept 15 bases outside the gene matches. Written as DNA, the CDR3 is TGTGCCAGCAGCTCCTCATCCGGGGACAGGGGTTTTAGGAACACTGAAGCTTTCTTT. This codes for CASSSSSGDRGFRNTEAFF.

In DNA form, the CDR3 reads TGTGCCAGCAGCCCAGTCAGGGGGGAAACGAACACCATATATTTT. It encodes CASSPVRGETNTIYF. The chain has TRBV16 and TRBJ1-3, with 7 bases aligning to TRBD1. Looked up from germline, CDR1 is KGHSY and CDR2 is FQNENV. Germline trimming cut 4 bases from V and 7 bases from J; bases unmatched to any gene: 10. CDR3 size: 15 residues.

The chain carries TRBV7-2 and TRBJ2-1; a possible D gene is TRBD1 (5 bases). CDR3 length: 15 amino acids. Trimming shortened V by 3 bases and J by 6 bases, and 15 bases separated the two germline ends. Germline V gene lookup returns CDR1 SGHTA and CDR2 FQGNSA. The CDR3 region is CASSFRRQLGNEQFF. DNA of the CDR3: TGTGCCAGCAGCTTCCGTAGACAGCTAGGCAATGAGCAGTTCTTC.

This clone was recorded once. The chain recombines TRBV6-5 with TRBJ1-2, with 9 positions matching TRBD1. Germline CDR1 is MNHEY and CDR2 is SVGAGI. This CDR3 region has 12 residues. V was pared by 5 bases and J by 8 bases, with 3 bases of the junction left unmatched. The CDR3 DNA sequence: TGTGCCAGCAGTGGGACAGGGTACGGCTACACCTTC. Translating it yields CASSGTGYGYTF.

This chain links TRBV30 with TRBJ1-3; a weak D match, TRBD1 (5 bases). The CDR3 has 14 amino acids. Per the germline V gene, CDR1 is GTSNPN and CDR2 is SVGIG (reference sequence). V dropped 4 bases and J dropped 2 bases, with 12 bases sitting between them. The CDR3 protein is CAWTGGDAGNTIYF. CDR3 in DNA: TGTGCCTGGACGGGAGGGGATGCTGGAAACACCATATATTTT.

The rearrangement uses TRBV10-3 and TRBJ1-1; D is uncertain. The CDR3 is 14 residues long. V lost 3 bases, J lost 1 base, and 9 bases lay in between. Per the germline V gene, CDR1 is ENHRY and CDR2 is SYGVKD. The CDR3 here is CAISESQSNTEAFF. The CDR3 bases are TGTGCCATCAGTGAAAGTCAGTCGAACACTGAAGCTTTCTTT.

The V call is TRBV28, the J call TRBJ2-7; a possible D gene is TRBD1 (5 bases). The V gene's germline CDR1 is MDHEN and CDR2 SYDVKM. CDR3 length: 13 residues. V shed 6 bases and J shed 3 bases, with 12 bases lying between them. The CDR3 DNA reads TGTGCCAGCAGCAAACAGGAGAACTACGAGCAGTACTTC. Its translation is CASSKQENYEQYF.